This TCR beta chain was retrieved from a study of long-term antiretroviral therapy in people with HIV. Every one of the donors gave at least one pre-ART PBMC sample and at least two post-ART PBMC samples. Sequencing used immunoSEQ v3.0 at survey level. Profiling relied on immunoSEQ multiplex PCR, and the TCRdb table lists in-frame clones only, not all of them. This sample yields fewer than 25,000 clones, of which more than 75% are seen a single time; under 4% belongs to the top ten. The CDR3 loop spans 14 amino acids. Germline trimming cut 3 bases from V and 4 bases from J; bases unmatched to any gene: 6. Per the germline V gene, CDR1 is LGHNA and CDR2 is YSLEER.

The sequence came from a man aged 55 to 69 with HIV. The material was unsorted PBMCs, obtained 2.3 years after starting antiretroviral therapy. The rearrangement joins TRBV4-3 to TRBJ2-7, with 7 bases aligning to TRBD1. CDR3 loop: CASSQGQREYEQYF. CDR3 bases: TGCGCCAGCAGCCAGGGACAGAGAGAGTACGAGCAGTACTTC.